In this sample, the clone carrying this TCR beta chain turned up a few times. Generated by immunoSEQ multiplex PCR, the TCRdb table keeps only in-frame clones and is missing some. Counted here are 9,500 to 15,000 clones, around 71% occurring once; the ten biggest clones make up 12%. The data stem from a study of T cells after somatic rescue of genetic block. Sequences were obtained from peripheral blood mononuclear cells (PBMCs). The sequence was obtained from a boy aged 5-17 years.

CDR3 coding DNA: TGCAGCGTTGGCGGGGAGACCCAGTACTTC. Protein: CSVGGETQYF. V usage is TRBV29-1 and J usage is TRBJ2-5; maybe TRBD2 (5 bases). Germline CDR1 and CDR2: SQVTM and ANQGSEA. The germline V and J ends were trimmed by 4 bases and 5 bases, with 5 bases remaining between them. The CDR3 sequence is 10 residues long.